One and the same sample provided the 10 T cell receptor beta chains below, sequenced in a study of molecular identifiers for immune sequencing clone quantification. TCRdb fed the PCR reads into MiXCR, producing one record per CDR3 protein. The table includes about 630,000 distinct CDR3 sequences, roughly 23% detected once. Specimen: naive CD8+ T cells from blood, with Jurkat cell RNA spiked in. Subset meaning: FACS-sorted CD8+CD4-CCR7+CD45RA+ naive T cells. These receptors all stem from a human donor in good health. Some libraries in this study had Jurkat cell RNA spiked in.

In DNA, the CDR3 is TGCGCCAGCCGCGGGGGAATGACTAGCGGGGATGAGCAGTTCTTC. This sequence encodes CASRGGMTSGDEQFF. This sequence joins TRBV5-1 and TRBJ2-1, with 11 bases fitting TRBD2. Unmatched junction bases numbered 11, after V lost 7 bases and J lost 8 bases. Germline V gives CDR1 SGHRS, CDR2 YFSETQ. The CDR3 runs to 15 residues.

This clonotype has a count of ten or more. This chain connects TRBV29-1 to TRBJ2-2; D is undetermined. CDR3 length equals 12 residues. In germline, CDR1 is SQVTM, CDR2 ANQGSEA. V gave up 1 base and J gave up 1 base, with 1 base separating them. CDR3 nucleotides: TGCAGCGTTGAAGGGAACACCGGGGAGCTGTTTTTT. Its protein product is CSVEGNTGELFF.

Concerning this clonotype: The junction shows a germline mismatch at one end, possibly a read error. This chain uses TRBV10-3 with TRBJ2-2; no definite D call. There are 14 residues in the CDR3. Germline V gives CDR1 ENHRY, CDR2 SYGVKD. The CDR3 region has the DNA TGTGCCATCAGTGACAACGCGAAGACCGGGGAGCTGTTTTTT. As protein: CAISDNAKTGELFF.

This clonotype was recorded many times. The chain is built from TRBV24-1 and TRBJ2-2; tentatively, D is TRBD1 or TRBD2 (5 bases each). CDR1 and CDR2 from the germline V gene are KGHDR and SFDVKD. This CDR3 comprises 14 residues. The ends were cut back, 8 bases at V and 2 bases at J, with 11 bases in the middle. DNA for the CDR3: TGTGCCACCACTGGGACGATTAACACCGGGGAGCTGTTTTTT. Translation gives CATTGTINTGELFF.

About this clonotype: One base away lies a much larger clone, so this may be a sequencing read error. The CDR3 end shows no conserved phenylalanine or tryptophan, and so a read error is likely. The genes are TRBV27 and TRBJ2-7; D gene ambiguous. CDR3 length: 14 amino acids. V lost 6 bases and J lost 0, with 12 bases in between. Germline values: CDR1 MNHEY, CDR2 SMNVEV (reference sequence). The DNA of the CDR3 is TGTGCCAGCAGATTAGGTGGAAGCTCCTACGAGCAGTACCTC. This sequence encodes CASRLGGSSYEQYL.

This clonotype appeared once. A junction boundary mismatches the germline segment, possibly from a read error. This chain joins TRBV11-2 and TRBJ1-6, with 7 bases lining up with TRBD1. CDR3 length equals 17 residues. Germline V CDR1 and CDR2: SGHAT, FQNNGV. The chain's CDR3 is CASSFQYRQGYSSPLHF. In nucleotides, the CDR3 is TGTGCCAGCAGTTTTCAATACCGACAGGGCTATAGTTCACCCCTCCACTTT.

This clonotype appeared a few times. The CDR3 region is CASSLGDNSEQFF. In DNA, the CDR3 is TGTGCCAGCAGCTTAGGGGATAATAGTGAGCAGTTCTTC. The rearrangement uses TRBV7-9 and TRBJ2-1; D is uncertain. The V end lost 1 base, the J end lost 9 bases, and 10 bases lay between the germline ends. Germline V gene lookup returns CDR1 SEHNR and CDR2 FQNEAQ (reference sequence). CDR3 size: 13 residues.

Comments on this clonotype: One end of the junction is discordant with germline, which a read error may explain. The rearrangement joins TRBV7-3 to TRBJ2-3, with 8 bases matching TRBD1. CDR1 SGHTA and CDR2 FQGTGA come from the germline V gene. The CDR3 has 15 residues. DNA for the CDR3: TGTGCCAGCAGCTCCGGACAGGGAAAGGGAGATACGCAGTGCTTT. Translated: CASSSGQGKGDTQCF.

The chain links TRBV7-6 to TRBJ2-7, with D tentatively TRBD2 (5 bases). The germline CDR1 and CDR2 sequences are SGHVS and FNYEAQ. This CDR3 comprises 13 residues. With 5 bases removed from V and 7 bases from J, the gap between germline ends came to 15 bases. CDR3 loop: CASSPGLAWEQYF. The CDR3 DNA reads as TGTGCCAGCAGCCCCGGGTTAGCGTGGGAGCAGTACTTC.

This chain connects TRBV5-6 to TRBJ1-2; 8 bases agree with TRBD1. This CDR3 region has 13 residues. Germline trimming cut 5 bases from V and 4 bases from J; bases unmatched to any gene: 4. CDR1 is SGHDT, CDR2 YYEEEE, per germline. The CDR3 DNA is TGTGCCAGCAGAACGCAGGGGGCCTATGGCTACACCTTC. Protein: CASRTQGAYGYTF.